This T cell receptor beta chain was identified during a study of shared clonotypes between healthy human individuals (dated by TCRdb to the early 2020s). With respect to the entire study: A couple of women and a few men aged 18 to 49 years were included in the cohort. For each donor, CD4 naive and CD4 memory were each run on three plates, CD8 naive on two plates, and CD8 memory on one plate. The study deeply sequenced blood TCR repertoires of several healthy adults to estimate repertoire size and the extent of clonotype sharing between individuals. To increase sequencing depth and limit assay-specific biases, TCR repertoire library preparation and sequencing were carried out by different laboratories using diverse techniques. Per donor, leukapheresis produced somewhere between about 0.9 and 9.5 billion PBMCs. Study-level results and caveats: Pairwise subsampling indicated that sequencing depth was expected to affect the degree of clonotype sharing among donors. Because the study included a small number of donors, the genetic and exposure-history diversity represented was limited. Rarefaction of sorted-subset datasets indicated incomplete sequencing despite the large sequencing depth. Sharing across a handful of donors was observed for about 5% of naive CD4, about 4% of naive CD8, 2% to 2.5% of memory CD4, and roughly 0.4% of memory CD8 clonotypes. Naive subsets generally had larger estimated clonotype richness than memory subsets did. Sampling was restricted to blood, and TCR repertoires in tissues likely differ from the TCR repertoires found in blood. Compared with non-shared clonotypes, the clonotypes found in all four sorted-subset donors had higher generation probabilities.

Via the germline V gene, CDR1 is SNHLY and CDR2 FYNNEI. From cysteine to phenylalanine, the CDR3 is 11 amino acids long. The CDR3 DNA has 33 bases and is translated from base 1. Trimming takes 5 bases from V and 6 bases from J, and the germline ends sit 5 bases apart. Using the deep immunoSEQ assay, TCR CDR3 regions were amplified from genomic DNA by multiplex PCR. Genomic DNA extracted from each cell subset was distributed evenly over all wells of several immunoSEQ 96-well plates, and each plate served as one replicate. Each replicate PCR for sorted subsets received roughly 0.2 ug genomic DNA, equal to tens of thousands of T cell genomes. Purified libraries were measured with a Qubit 3.0 fluorometer, size-checked on a Bioanalyzer 2100, and measured again with the KAPA Library Quantification kit. Every immunoSEQ 96-well plate was sequenced on a dedicated single-read 150-cycle Illumina NextSeq 550 flow cell. On the authors' methods: The immunoSEQ output contained only junctional sequences without quality scores, so filtering could not match that applied to full-length reads. To assign V/J genes and CDR3, sequences were annotated using PyIR, a Python wrapper for IgBLAST v1.9, with IMGT germline references. Any read was removed if the V/J assignment was weak (E-value above 1e-6), the CDR3 was missing, or the read contained stop codons, out-of-frame junctions, or ambiguous translated residues. V3J clonotypes were defined as sequences sharing the same inferred V gene, J gene, and CDR3 amino acid sequence. Percentage overlap between repertoires was calculated by dividing the number of shared unique clonotypes by the size of the smaller repertoire. Richness of each repertoire was evaluated using RTK rarefaction, the Chao1 estimator, and Recon v2.1 estimates of unobserved clonotypes. For all TCRbeta clonotypes obtained by the gDNA method from a few donors, generation probabilities were computed with OLGA. Not all clones reach the TCRdb copy of this immuneACCESS table, which keeps in-frame sequences only. Checked studies attribute under half of the gap to unresolved V genes and leave the rest unexplained. V, J and clone size were drawn from that table, and D and trimming were deduced from the DNA. In this sample the table shows 2 million to 2.5 million clones, around 95% of which occur a single time. The top ten clones comprise around 0.13% of the sample.

Donors were healthy HIV-negative adults with no recently reported acute infections or vaccinations. Only Caucasian adults living in Nashville, Tennessee, USA were represented among the donors. Magnetic negative selection was used to enrich CD4+ T cells, after which naive cells were positively selected on CD45RA and the negative fraction became the memory subset. Blood was obtained by leukapheresis, after which PBMCs were separated by Ficoll-Histopaque density gradient centrifugation and cryopreserved in liquid nitrogen vapor phase. Purity and quantity of every magnetically sorted T cell population were checked by analytical flow cytometry. From each sorted fraction, genomic DNA was isolated and quantified by UV absorbance on a Nanodrop 2000c. To note about this clone: Its antigen has not been determined. Qualities for individual bases were not recorded, and no much larger clone is one base off. This CDR3 is also generated by other DNA sequences in the sample.

Material for sequencing was naive CD4+ T cells sorted from blood. This specimen's cell subset or site label, interpreted: CD45RA+ positively selected. This clonotype was obtained from a man younger than 30 in good health. The chain links TRBV2 with TRBJ1-5, with the D gene too uncertain to name. The CDR3 loop reads CASSLGQPQHF. The DNA sequence reads TGTGCCAGCAGTCTAGGTCAGCCCCAGCATTTT.